This T cell receptor (beta chain) was sequenced in a study of radiation and T cells in renal cell carcinoma. As for the study in general: Nephrectomy followed 15 Gy stereotactic body radiation by 4 weeks.

Study-wide results and caveats: From baseline, blood top tumor clonotypes peaked at 2 weeks post-radiation.

This clone came up once. Its antigen is not known. Sequenced by immunoSEQ multiplex PCR; TCRdb stores in-frame clones only, minus some. Among around 140,000 clones listed, around 89% were seen once. This CDR3 region has 14 residues. This sample's time point: baseline pretreatment blood. Treatment of the sample: 15 Gy SBRT to primary tumor, nephrectomy 4 weeks later. The source was blood, collected from a patient whose treatment included radiotherapy and nephrectomy. The rearrangement joins TRBV12-2 to TRBJ1-2; TRBD1, the table's D call, lacks a check against the DNA. TRBV12-2 corresponds to a pseudogene. This sequence originates from a woman aged 70-85 years with renal cell carcinoma. The CDR3 here is CASRSRRGYGGYTF. As DNA, the CDR3 is TGTGCAAGTCGCTCCCGTAGGGGGTATGGTGGCTACACCTTC.